The 6 T cell receptor beta chains reported below all come from one sample, sequenced in a study of post-analysis software for immune sequencing data. Findings and caveats of the study: Included in a set of a handful of TRBV segments more frequent in patients than controls were TRBV5-6, TRBV5-1 and TRBV20-1.

The authors incorporated unique molecular identifiers into the TCR beta cDNA libraries. MiXCR, applied by TCRdb to the PCR reads, yields one record per CDR3 protein. The table lists roughly 600,000 distinct CDR3 sequences, roughly 45% of them singletons, with under 2% in the top ten. Antigen specificity for these receptors is unknown. The sequenced sample was blood. The source is a girl between 10 and 17 years old with multiple sclerosis.

The chain combines TRBV7-9 with TRBJ2-5; TRBD2 agrees at 8 bases. The J segment lost 1 base and the V segment lost 5 bases, leaving 21 bases of the junction unmatched. CDR3 length equals 20 residues. Germline loops: CDR1 SEHNR, CDR2 FQNEAQ (reference sequence). CDR3 nucleotide sequence: TGTGCCAGCAGCGCGCTGATTATGGCGGGAGGACCCGATACCCAAGAGACCCAGTACTTC. This encodes CASSALIMAGGPDTQETQYF.

This rearrangement joins TRBV12-3 or TRBV12-4 to TRBJ1-1; weak D call: TRBD1 (6 bases). The germline V and J ends were trimmed by 5 bases and 5 bases, with 12 bases remaining between them. The CDR3 runs to 13 residues. The CDR3 nucleotides are TGTGCCAGCAGTGTACAGGGTACGACTGAAGCTTTCTTT. As protein: CASSVQGTTEAFF.

This rearrangement joins TRBV30 to TRBJ2-5, with D possibly being TRBD2 (6 bases). Germline lookup yields CDR1 GTSNPN and CDR2 SVGIG (reference sequence). Trimming removed 5 bases at V and 2 bases at J, with 18 bases between. The CDR3 spans 15 residues. The CDR3 nucleotides are TGTGCCTGGTGCCGAGCATTCGGGGGTCAAGAGACCCAGTACTTC. Protein product: CAWCRAFGGQETQYF.

In the case of this clonotype: One junction end does not reproduce the germline sequence, and a read error may be involved. The chain couples TRBV6-5 to TRBJ1-1; 7 bases map to TRBD1. Looked up from germline, CDR1 is MNHEY and CDR2 is SVGAGI. CDR3 length equals 15 residues. CDR3 amino acids: CVSSYGGTANTEAFF. CDR3 sequence (DNA): TGTGTCAGCAGTTACGGCGGGACAGCGAACACTGAAGCTTTCTTT.

This clonotype was observed many times. The gene calls are TRBV29-1 and TRBJ1-2; D remains unclear. V lost 3 bases and J 4 bases, leaving 21 bases between the germline ends. Germline CDR1 is SQVTM and CDR2 is ANQGSEA. The CDR3 totals 16 residues. The CDR3 DNA reads TGCAGCGTTGATGGGGTGGAGGGTCTACGGGGCTATGGCTACACCTTC. Its translation: CSVDGVEGLRGYGYTF.

The chain carries TRBV5-5 and TRBJ2-7; a weak D match, TRBD1 (5 bases). The CDR3 length is 17 residues. V lost 5 bases and J lost 4, with 25 bases in between. Germline V CDR1 and CDR2: SGHKS, YYEKEE (reference sequence). CDR3 coding DNA: TGTGCCAGCAGGAAACAGGAATCAACTTACTCACCTTACGAGCAGTACTTC. Protein: CASRKQESTYSPYEQYF.